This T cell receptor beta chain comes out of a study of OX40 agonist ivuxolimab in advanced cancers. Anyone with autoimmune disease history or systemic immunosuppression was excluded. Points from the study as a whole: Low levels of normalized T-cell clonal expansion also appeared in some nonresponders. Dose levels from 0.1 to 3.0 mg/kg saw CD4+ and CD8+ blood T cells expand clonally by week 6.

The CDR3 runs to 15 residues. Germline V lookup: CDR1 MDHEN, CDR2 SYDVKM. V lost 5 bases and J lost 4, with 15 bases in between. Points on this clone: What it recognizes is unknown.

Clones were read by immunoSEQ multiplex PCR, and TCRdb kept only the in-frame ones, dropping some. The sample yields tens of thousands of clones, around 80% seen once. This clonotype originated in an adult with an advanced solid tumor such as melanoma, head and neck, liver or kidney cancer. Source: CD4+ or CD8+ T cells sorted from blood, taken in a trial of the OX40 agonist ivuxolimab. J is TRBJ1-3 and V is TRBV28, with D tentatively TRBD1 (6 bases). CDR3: CASSIVTGKGNTIYF. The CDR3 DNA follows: TGTGCCAGCAGTATAGTCACAGGGAAAGGAAACACCATATATTTT.